This T cell receptor (beta chain) originates from a study of shared clonotypes between healthy human individuals. Genomic DNA belonging to each subset was distributed in equal measure over several immunoSEQ plates. The method was immunoSEQ multiplex PCR; TCRdb's version includes in-frame clones alone and lacks a portion of them. The table records fewer than 1.6 million clones, 97% to 99% of them present only once. Recent acute infections and vaccinations were absent in the healthy HIV-negative adult donors. General study results and limits: The study found lower generation probabilities in non-shared clonotypes than in those shared by all four donors.

A word on this clone: Antigen specificity is unknown.

This CDR3 spans 13 amino acids. The germline CDR1 and CDR2 sequences are SGHAT and FQNNGV. Trimming stripped 5 bases from V and 5 bases from J, with 10 bases between. The chain joins TRBV11-2 to TRBJ1-5; weak D call: TRBD1 (5 bases). The sample comprised naive CD4+ T cells sorted from blood. Noted subset: CD45RA+ positively selected. This sequence originates from a man between 25 and 39 years old in good health. CDR3 nucleotide sequence: TGTGCCAGCAGCCAGGGTTCCTATCAGCCCCAGCATTTT. Its protein is CASSQGSYQPQHF.